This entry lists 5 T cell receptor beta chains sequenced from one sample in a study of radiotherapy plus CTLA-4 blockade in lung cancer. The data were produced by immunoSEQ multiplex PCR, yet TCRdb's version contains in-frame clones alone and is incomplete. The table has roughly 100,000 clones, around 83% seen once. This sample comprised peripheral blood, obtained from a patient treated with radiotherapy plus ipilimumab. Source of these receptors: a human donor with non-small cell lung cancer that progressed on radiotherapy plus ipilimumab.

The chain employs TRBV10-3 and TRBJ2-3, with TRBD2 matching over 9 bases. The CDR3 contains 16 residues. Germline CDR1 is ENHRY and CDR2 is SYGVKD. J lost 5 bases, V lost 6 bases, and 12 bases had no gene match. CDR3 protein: CAISQGAGGAGDTQYF. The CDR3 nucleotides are TGTGCCATCAGCCAAGGAGCGGGAGGAGCCGGAGATACGCAGTATTTT.

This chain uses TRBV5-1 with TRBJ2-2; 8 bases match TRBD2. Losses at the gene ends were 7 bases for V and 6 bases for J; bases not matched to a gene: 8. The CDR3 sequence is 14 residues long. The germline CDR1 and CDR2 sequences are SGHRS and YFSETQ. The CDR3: CASRGTSSSGELFF. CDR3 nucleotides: TGCGCCAGCCGCGGGACTAGTAGTTCCGGGGAGCTGTTTTTT.

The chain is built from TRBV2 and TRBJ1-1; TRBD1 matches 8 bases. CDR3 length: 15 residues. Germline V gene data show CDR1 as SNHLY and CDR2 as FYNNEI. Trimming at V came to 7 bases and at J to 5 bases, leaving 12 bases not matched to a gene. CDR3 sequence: CASIKTSRGRTEAFF. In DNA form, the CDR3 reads TGTGCCAGCATAAAGACGTCCAGGGGGCGAACTGAAGCTTTCTTT.

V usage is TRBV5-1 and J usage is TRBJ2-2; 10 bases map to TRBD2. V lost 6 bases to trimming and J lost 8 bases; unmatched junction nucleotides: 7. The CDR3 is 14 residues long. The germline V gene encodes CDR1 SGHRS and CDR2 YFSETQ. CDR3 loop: CASTGLAVPGELFF. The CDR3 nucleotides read TGCGCCAGCACAGGACTAGCGGTACCGGGGGAGCTGTTTTTT.

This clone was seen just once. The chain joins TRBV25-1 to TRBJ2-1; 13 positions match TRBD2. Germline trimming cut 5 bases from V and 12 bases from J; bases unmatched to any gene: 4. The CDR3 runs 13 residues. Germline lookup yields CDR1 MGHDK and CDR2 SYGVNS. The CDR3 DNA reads TGTGCCAGCAGTCCGGGGACTAGCGGGACGCAGTTCTTC. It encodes CASSPGTSGTQFF.